The 30 T cell receptor beta chains reported below all come from one sample, sequenced in a study of T cells expressing NK-cell markers. TCRdb re-called the 5' RACE reads and shows each CDR3 protein once, DNA omitted. Its table records almost 450,000 distinct CDR3 sequences. The sequenced sample was blood T cells: a sorted CD56 or NKG2C T cell subset, CD4+ or CD8+ T cells, or bulk PBMC T cells (not recorded which). Every receptor here comes from a woman aged 18 to 75 in good health.

The rearrangement uses TRBV7-6 and TRBJ2-7; TCRdb designates TRBD2, a call that cannot be tested without DNA. CDR1 and CDR2 (germline): SGHVS, FNYEAQ. This CDR3 region has 14 residues. CDR3 amino acids: CASSSRREDYEQYF.

The chain recombines TRBV28 with TRBJ2-3; TCRdb selects TRBD2, and the lack of DNA leaves this call unchecked. The CDR3 spans 16 residues. Germline CDR1 reads MDHEN; CDR2 reads SYDVKM. The CDR3 is CASSFASGRLVDTQYF.

This rearrangement joins TRBV19 to TRBJ1-1; TCRdb proposes TRBD1, but this gene call is untestable without DNA. The CDR3 consists of 14 residues. CDR1 and CDR2 (germline): LNHDA, SQIVND (reference sequence). CDR3 region: CASSGGRVVTEAFF.

The chain has TRBV20-1 and TRBJ2-5; TCRdb outputs TRBD2, but without DNA this stays unchecked. CDR1 and CDR2 (germline): DFQATT, SNEGSKA (reference sequence). The CDR3 is 12 amino acids. CDR3 sequence reads: CSPRAAQETQYF.

The chain recombines TRBV7-2 with TRBJ1-1; TCRdb's D gene call, TRBD1, goes unchecked for lack of DNA. CDR1 and CDR2 from the germline V gene are SGHTA and FQGNSA. This CDR3 has 14 residues. The CDR3 protein is CASNPQGLNTEAFF.

The chain employs TRBV6-1 and TRBJ2-1. The length of the CDR3 is 15 residues. Germline V gene sequence: CDR1 MNHNS, CDR2 SASEGT. This CDR3 is CASSERGGSYNEQFF.

The chain joins TRBV20-1 to TRBJ2-3; TCRdb picks TRBD2, but there is no DNA to check that call. Germline CDR1 is DFQATT and CDR2 is SNEGSKA (reference sequence). This CDR3 spans 15 amino acids. CDR3 amino acids: CSASIWRAEGDTQYF.

The V and J genes are TRBV19 and TRBJ2-1; no DNA is available, so the TRBD1 call from TCRdb remains unchecked. This CDR3 is built from 15 residues. CDR1 is LNHDA and CDR2 is SQIVND in the germline V gene (reference sequence). The CDR3 sequence is CASSIGPGGFSNQFF.

This chain joins TRBV20-1 and TRBJ1-1; TCRdb reports TRBD1, a call that lacks DNA to check it against. The V gene's germline CDR1 is DFQATT and CDR2 SNEGSKA (reference sequence). The CDR3 consists of 13 residues. This chain's CDR3 is CSARDPGAPEAFF.

The chain links TRBV5-5 to TRBJ2-2; checking the TCRdb D call of TRBD1 is not possible without DNA. Germline V gene data show CDR1 as SGHKS and CDR2 as YYEKEE (reference sequence). This CDR3 comprises 15 residues. The CDR3 here is CASRATGRETGELFF.

The chain couples TRBV5-6 to TRBJ2-6; there is no DNA to check the TCRdb D call of TRBD2. The CDR3 consists of 15 residues. Germline values: CDR1 SGHDT, CDR2 YYEEEE. The CDR3 spells CAYGRAAAGANVLTF.

This chain uses TRBV6-2 or TRBV6-3 with TRBJ2-1; TCRdb indicates TRBD2, and absent DNA this call remains unverified. Germline assignment: CDR1 MNHEY and CDR2 SVGEGT. This CDR3 has 16 residues. The CDR3 reads CASSVTVTSGSDEQFF.

The chain carries TRBV4-1 and TRBJ2-7; as DNA is missing, the TRBD1 call by TCRdb cannot be tested. Germline V gene sequence: CDR1 MGHRA, CDR2 YSYEKL. The CDR3 is made up of 14 amino acids. The CDR3 loop is CASSRPGPSYEQYF.

The V call is TRBV6-2 or TRBV6-3, the J call TRBJ2-2. In germline, CDR1 is MNHEY, CDR2 SVGEGT. The length of the CDR3 is 17 residues. The CDR3 is CASSLSLTLPNTGELFF.

V gene TRBV6-1 combines with J gene TRBJ1-2; there is no DNA to check the TCRdb D call of TRBD1. This CDR3 has 18 amino acids. In germline, CDR1 is MNHNS, CDR2 SASEGT. The CDR3 reads CASSPEGVPGQSIYGYTF.

J is TRBJ1-1 and V is TRBV19; the TCRdb D gene call, TRBD1, has no DNA to confirm it. The germline gives CDR1 LNHDA, CDR2 SQIVND (reference sequence). CDR3 size: 13 residues. CDR3: CASVPTVNTEAFF.

This rearrangement joins TRBV9 to TRBJ2-1. CDR1 is SGDLS, CDR2 YYNGEE, per germline. The length of the CDR3 is 17 residues. CDR3 amino acids: CASSVHTPMNSYNEQFF.

The chain couples TRBV28 to TRBJ1-6; without DNA, the TCRdb call of TRBD1 cannot be checked. This CDR3 is built from 16 residues. Germline loops: CDR1 MDHEN, CDR2 SYDVKM. This CDR3 is CASSQTGRSYNSPLHF.

The V call is TRBV7-8, the J call TRBJ1-3. Germline V gene lookup returns CDR1 SGHVS and CDR2 FQNEAQ. The CDR3 loop spans 17 amino acids. The CDR3 loop reads CASSLAGLLGSGNTIYF.

The chain joins TRBV27 to TRBJ1-5; absent DNA, TCRdb's TRBD1 call cannot be checked. Germline V gives CDR1 MNHEY, CDR2 SMNVEV (reference sequence). The CDR3 has 14 residues. The CDR3 sequence: CASSLSGTGQPQHF.

The CDR3 sequence: CASSVGMGGATYEQYF. The chain uses TRBV9 and TRBJ2-7. CDR1 SGDLS and CDR2 YYNGEE come from the germline V gene. The length of the CDR3 is 16 residues.

The chain combines TRBV7-6 with TRBJ1-5; without DNA, the TCRdb call of TRBD1 cannot be checked. CDR1 is SGHVS, CDR2 FNYEAQ, per germline. The CDR3 is 14 amino acids. This CDR3 reads CASSLQGPNQPQHF.

The J gene is TRBJ2-3, the V gene TRBV20-1; the TCRdb call, TRBD2, lacks DNA for checking. Looked up from germline, CDR1 is DFQATT and CDR2 is SNEGSKA (reference sequence). The CDR3 has 14 residues. CDR3 sequence: CSTTSGPSTDTQYF.

The J gene is TRBJ1-6, the V gene TRBV6-2 or TRBV6-3. Germline loops: CDR1 MNHEY, CDR2 SVGEGT. The length of the CDR3 is 16 residues. The CDR3 region is CASSYSSPGGSSPLHF.

The CDR3 loop reads CAISHDVYNEQFF. This chain uses TRBV10-3 with TRBJ2-1. This CDR3 spans 13 amino acids. Germline CDR1 ENHRY, CDR2 SYGVKD.

The rearrangement uses TRBV5-5 and TRBJ1-6. CDR3 length: 16 amino acids. CDR1 is SGHKS and CDR2 is YYEKEE in the germline V gene (reference sequence). CDR3 loop: CASSWGPNLSDSPLHF. Full variable domain (missing parts from reference TRBV5-5 and TRBJ1-6): DAGVTQSPTHLIKTRGQQVTLRCSPISGHKSVSWYQQVLGQGPQFIFQYYEKEERGRGNFPDRFSARQFPNYSSELNVNALLLGDSALYLCASSWGPNLSDSPLHFGNGTRLTVT.

This CDR3 reads CASRDQDRIGGYTF. The chain combines TRBV9 with TRBJ1-2; the TCRdb D gene call, TRBD1, has no DNA to confirm it. Germline CDR1 and CDR2: SGDLS and YYNGEE. This CDR3 is 14 amino acids long. Full variable domain (remainder filled in from reference TRBV9 and TRBJ1-2): DSGVTQTPKHLITATGQRVTLRCSPRSGDLSVYWYQQSLDQGLQFLIQYYNGEERAKGNILERFSAQQFPDLHSELNLSSLELGDSALYFCASRDQDRIGGYTFGSGTRLTVV.

CDR3 sequence reads: CASSQGKGGVDNEQFF. This rearrangement joins TRBV3-1 to TRBJ2-1; TCRdb's assignment of TRBD1 cannot be checked, as there is no DNA. The CDR3 extends over 16 amino acids. Germline V gene sequence: CDR1 LGHDT, CDR2 YNNKEL (reference sequence).

The chain combines TRBV12-3 or TRBV12-4 with TRBJ2-1; TCRdb proposes TRBD2, but this gene call is untestable without DNA. The CDR3 consists of 13 residues. CDR3: CASTRLAYNEQFF.

This chain joins TRBV12-3 or TRBV12-4 and TRBJ1-5; TCRdb proposes TRBD1, but this gene call is untestable without DNA. The CDR3 totals 18 residues. CDR3 amino acids: CASSHPPQGGLSNQPQHF.